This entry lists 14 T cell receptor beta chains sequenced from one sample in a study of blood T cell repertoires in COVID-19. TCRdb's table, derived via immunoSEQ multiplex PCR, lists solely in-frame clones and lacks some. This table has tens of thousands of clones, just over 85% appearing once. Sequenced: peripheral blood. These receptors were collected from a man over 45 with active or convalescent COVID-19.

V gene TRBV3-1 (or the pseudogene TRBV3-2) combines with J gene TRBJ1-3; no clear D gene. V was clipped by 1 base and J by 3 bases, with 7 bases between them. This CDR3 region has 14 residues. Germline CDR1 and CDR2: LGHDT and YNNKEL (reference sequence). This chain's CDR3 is CASSQGSVGNTIYF. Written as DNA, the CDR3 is TGTGCCAGCAGCCAAGGATCAGTTGGAAACACCATATATTTT.

The CDR3 sequence is CASSLEGGWSYEQYF. The CDR3 DNA is TGTGCCAGCAGCTTGGAAGGGGGTTGGTCCTACGAGCAGTACTTC. The rearrangement links TRBV5-5 to TRBJ2-7, with a possible D match to TRBD1 (6 bases). V lost 0 bases and J 1 base, leaving 11 bases between the germline ends. Germline assignment: CDR1 SGHKS and CDR2 YYEKEE (reference sequence). This CDR3 comprises 15 residues. The full variable domain, rest sourced from reference TRBV5-5 and TRBJ2-7, is DAGVTQSPTHLIKTRGQQVTLRCSPISGHKSVSWYQQVLGQGPQFIFQYYEKEERGRGNFPDRFSARQFPNYSSELNVNALLLGDSALYLCASSLEGGWSYEQYFGPGTRLTVT.

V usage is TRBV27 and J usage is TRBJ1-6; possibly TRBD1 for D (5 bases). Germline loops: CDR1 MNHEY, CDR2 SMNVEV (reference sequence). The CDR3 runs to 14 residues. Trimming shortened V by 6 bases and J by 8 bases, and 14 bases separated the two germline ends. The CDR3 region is CASSRVGIDSPLHF. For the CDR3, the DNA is TGTGCCAGCAGCAGGGTTGGGATCGATTCACCCCTCCACTTT.

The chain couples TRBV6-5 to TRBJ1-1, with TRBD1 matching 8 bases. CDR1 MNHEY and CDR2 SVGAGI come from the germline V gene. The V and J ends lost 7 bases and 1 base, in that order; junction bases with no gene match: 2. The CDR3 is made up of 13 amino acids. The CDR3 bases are TGTGCCAGCAACAGGGGGGAGAACACTGAAGCTTTCTTT. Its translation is CASNRGENTEAFF.

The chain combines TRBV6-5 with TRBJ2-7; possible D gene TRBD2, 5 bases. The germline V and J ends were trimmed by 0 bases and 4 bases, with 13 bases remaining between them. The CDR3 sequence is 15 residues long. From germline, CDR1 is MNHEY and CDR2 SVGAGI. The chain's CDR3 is CASSYSKDLAYEQYF. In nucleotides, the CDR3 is TGTGCCAGCAGTTACTCGAAGGACTTAGCTTACGAGCAGTACTTC.

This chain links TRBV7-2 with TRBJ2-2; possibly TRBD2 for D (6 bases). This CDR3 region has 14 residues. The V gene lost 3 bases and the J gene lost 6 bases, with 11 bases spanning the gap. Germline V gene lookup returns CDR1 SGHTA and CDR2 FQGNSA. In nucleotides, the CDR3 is TGTGCCAGCAGCTTCGGCGGGGAGGCCGGGGAGCTGTTTTTT. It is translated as CASSFGGEAGELFF.

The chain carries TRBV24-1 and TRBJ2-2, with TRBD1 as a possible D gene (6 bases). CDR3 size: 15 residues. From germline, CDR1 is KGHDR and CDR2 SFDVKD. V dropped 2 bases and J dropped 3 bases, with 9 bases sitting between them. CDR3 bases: TGTGCCACCAGTGATTGGCAGGGGTACACCGGGGAGCTGTTTTTT. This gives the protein CATSDWQGYTGELFF.

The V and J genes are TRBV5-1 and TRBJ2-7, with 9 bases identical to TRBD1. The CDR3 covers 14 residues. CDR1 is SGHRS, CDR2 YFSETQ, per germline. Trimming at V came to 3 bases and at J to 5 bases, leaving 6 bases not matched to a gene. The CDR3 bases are TGCGCCAGCAGCTACACAGGGGGCGACAACGAGCAGTACTTC. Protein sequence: CASSYTGGDNEQYF.

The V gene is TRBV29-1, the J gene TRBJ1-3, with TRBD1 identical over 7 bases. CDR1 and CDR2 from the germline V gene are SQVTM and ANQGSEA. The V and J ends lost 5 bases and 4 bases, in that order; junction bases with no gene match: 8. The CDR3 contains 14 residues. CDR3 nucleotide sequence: TGCAGCGTTCAAGCTGGGACAGACGGAAACACCATATATTTT. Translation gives CSVQAGTDGNTIYF.

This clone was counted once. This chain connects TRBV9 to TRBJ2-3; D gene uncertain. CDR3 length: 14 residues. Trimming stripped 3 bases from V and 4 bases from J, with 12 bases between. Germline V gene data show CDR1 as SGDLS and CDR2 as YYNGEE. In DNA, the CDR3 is TGTGCCAGCAGCGCTCAGACTGTACCAGATACGCAGTATTTT. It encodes CASSAQTVPDTQYF.

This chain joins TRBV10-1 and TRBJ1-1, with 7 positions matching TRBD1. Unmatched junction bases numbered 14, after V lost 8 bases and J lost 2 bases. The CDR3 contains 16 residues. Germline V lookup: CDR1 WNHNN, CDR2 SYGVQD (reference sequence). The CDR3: CASQLSDGTANTEAFF. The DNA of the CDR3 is TGCGCCAGCCAGTTATCAGACGGGACAGCTAACACTGAAGCTTTCTTT.

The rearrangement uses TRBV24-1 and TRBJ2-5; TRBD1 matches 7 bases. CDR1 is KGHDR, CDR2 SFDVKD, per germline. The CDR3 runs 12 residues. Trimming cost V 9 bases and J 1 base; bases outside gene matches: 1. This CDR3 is CATRDSQETQYF. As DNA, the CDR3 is TGTGCCACCCGGGACAGCCAAGAGACCCAGTACTTC.

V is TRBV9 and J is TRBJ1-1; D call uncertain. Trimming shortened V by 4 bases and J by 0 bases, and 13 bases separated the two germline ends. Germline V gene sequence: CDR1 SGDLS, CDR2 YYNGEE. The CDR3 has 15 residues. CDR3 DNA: TGTGCCAGCAGCCTGACGGTAGACATGAACACTGAAGCTTTCTTT. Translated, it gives CASSLTVDMNTEAFF.

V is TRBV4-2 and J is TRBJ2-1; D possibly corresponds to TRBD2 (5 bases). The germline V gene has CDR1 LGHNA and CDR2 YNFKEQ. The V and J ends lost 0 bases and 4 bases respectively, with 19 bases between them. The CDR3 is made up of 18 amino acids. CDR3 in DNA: TGTGCCAGCAGCCAAGAGCAAGCGGTCGGAGCAGCTTACAATGAGCAGTTCTTC. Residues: CASSQEQAVGAAYNEQFF.